This TCR beta chain was sequenced for a study of patients and donors after allogeneic stem cell transplantation. In germline, CDR1 is DFQATT, CDR2 SNEGSKA (reference sequence). V was trimmed by 2 bases and J by 0 bases, leaving 8 bases between them. The length of the CDR3 is 14 residues. This clonotype was counted between two and nine times. MiXCR was run by TCRdb on the RT-PCR reads, yielding one entry per CDR3 protein. The table has some 880,000 distinct CDR3 sequences, approximately 19% seen once; the top ten hold roughly 6.4%. The chain links TRBV20-1 to TRBJ2-1; D ambiguous. The TCR comes from a human donor who was either an allogeneic HSCT recipient or a stem cell or donor lymphocyte infusion donor (not recorded which). It is not recorded whose cells these are; they may come from a transplant donor. The sequencing input was blood, either unsorted or a sorted T cell fraction (not recorded which). DNA for the CDR3: TGCAGTGCTAGAAGCAAGAGCTCCTACAATGAGCAGTTCTTC. This sequence encodes CSARSKSSYNEQFF.